Each of the 25 T cell receptor beta chains below was sequenced from the same sample in a study of blood T cell repertoires in COVID-19. TCRdb's table, derived via immunoSEQ multiplex PCR, lists solely in-frame clones and lacks some. The table lists 35,000 to 45,000 clones, around 80% of them singletons. The sequenced sample consisted of peripheral blood. The origin of the receptors is an older man with acute or convalescent COVID-19.

The V call is TRBV11-2, the J call TRBJ2-3; 7 bases are a match to TRBD2. This CDR3 comprises 15 residues. Germline CDR1 and CDR2: SGHAT and FQNNGV. V shed 4 bases and J 0 bases; nucleotides not matched to a gene: 4. The CDR3 nucleotides are TGTGCCAGCAGCTCACTAGCGTCTAGCACAGATACGCAGTATTTT. Protein product: CASSSLASSTDTQYF. Full variable domain (rest looked up from reference TRBV11-2 and TRBJ2-3): EAGVAQSPRYKIIEKRQSVAFWCNPISGHATLYWYQQILGQGPKLLIQFQNNGVVDDSQLPKDRFSAERLKGVDSTLKIQPAKLEDSAVYLCASSSLASSTDTQYFGPGTRLTVL.

V usage is TRBV27 and J usage is TRBJ2-7; no firm D call. From germline, CDR1 is MNHEY and CDR2 SMNVEV (reference sequence). The CDR3 extends over 14 amino acids. The V end was cut by 1 base, the J end by 0 bases, with 7 bases between. The CDR3, as DNA: TGTGCCAGCAGTTTATTTGGGCACTCCTACGAGCAGTACTTC. The encoded protein is CASSLFGHSYEQYF.

A word on this clone: This sample includes further DNA sequences coding for the same CDR3. This sequence joins TRBV7-9 and TRBJ2-5; tentatively, D is TRBD2 (6 bases). The germline V gene has CDR1 SEHNR and CDR2 FQNEAQ (reference sequence). The CDR3 extends over 14 amino acids. V was trimmed by 0 bases and J by 5 bases, leaving 10 bases between them. The CDR3 sequence is CASSLAGGPETQYF. Written as DNA, the CDR3 is TGTGCCAGCAGCTTAGCGGGGGGACCGGAGACCCAGTACTTC.

This chain links TRBV11-2 with TRBJ1-4, with D hard to call. This CDR3 is built from 18 residues. Trimming stripped 2 bases from V and 0 bases from J, with 16 bases between. Germline loops: CDR1 SGHAT, CDR2 FQNNGV. CDR3 sequence: CASSLTRGAYSTNEKLFF. The CDR3 coding sequence is TGTGCCAGCAGCTTAACCCGGGGAGCCTACTCAACTAATGAAAAACTGTTTTTT.

This chain uses TRBV3-1 (or the pseudogene TRBV3-2) with TRBJ1-2; D uncertain. The CDR3 sequence is 13 residues long. Germline V CDR1 and CDR2: LGHDT, YNNKEL (reference sequence). V was pared by 5 bases and J by 6 bases, with 13 bases between. CDR3 in amino acids: CASSGALSDGYTF. CDR3 sequence (DNA): TGTGCCAGCAGCGGAGCTTTAAGCGATGGCTACACCTTC.

The chain joins TRBV28 to TRBJ2-7, with TRBD1 as a possible D gene (5 bases). Germline V gives CDR1 MDHEN, CDR2 SYDVKM. The V gene lost 1 base and the J gene lost 0 bases, with 13 bases spanning the gap. This CDR3 is built from 16 residues. This CDR3 reads CASSLSAGSISYEQYF. CDR3 in DNA: TGTGCCAGCAGTTTATCGGCAGGGTCTATCTCCTACGAGCAGTACTTC.

The J gene is TRBJ2-5, the V gene TRBV10-3; 7 bases match TRBD2. With V trimmed by 6 bases and J by 3 bases, 7 bases remained unmatched. The CDR3 sequence is 14 residues long. CDR1 is ENHRY and CDR2 is SYGVKD in the germline V gene. CDR3 protein: CAISGSGREETQYF. CDR3 nucleotides: TGTGCCATCAGCGGATCAGGGAGGGAAGAGACCCAGTACTTC.

The gene calls are TRBV7-9 and TRBJ2-3; 9 bases line up with TRBD1. Per germline, CDR1 SEHNR and CDR2 FQNEAQ (reference sequence). This CDR3 contains 15 residues. V lost 1 base to trimming and J lost 5 bases; unmatched junction nucleotides: 4. The CDR3 nucleotides read TGTGCCAGCAGCTTAGGGGACAGGGTTAAAGATACGCAGTATTTT. Translation: CASSLGDRVKDTQYF.

The gene calls are TRBV7-8 and TRBJ2-7; possibly TRBD2 for D (5 bases). This CDR3 has 16 amino acids. Germline loops: CDR1 SGHVS, CDR2 FQNEAQ. V was trimmed by 5 bases and J by 6 bases, leaving 23 bases between them. CDR3 residues: CASSRDLDRGRGEQYF. In nucleotides, the CDR3 is TGTGCCAGCAGCCGAGATCTAGATCGGGGTCGGGGCGAGCAGTACTTC. The full variable domain, its missing parts supplied by reference TRBV7-8 and TRBJ2-7, is GAGVSQSPRYKVAKRGQDVALRCDPISGHVSLFWYQQALGQGPEFLTYFQNEAQLDKSGLPSDRFFAERPEGSVSTLKIQRTQQEDSAVYLCASSRDLDRGRGEQYFGPGTRLTVT.

This chain joins TRBV11-2 and TRBJ1-1, with TRBD1 matching 7 bases. The length of the CDR3 is 15 residues. J gave up 4 bases and V 3 bases, and 8 bases lay outside the gene matches. Germline CDR1 and CDR2: SGHAT and FQNNGV. The CDR3 protein is CASSLMTGLPTEAFF. As DNA, the CDR3 is TGTGCCAGCAGCTTGATGACAGGGCTACCCACTGAAGCTTTCTTT. Looking up the rest from reference TRBV11-2 and TRBJ1-1 gives the full variable domain: EAGVAQSPRYKIIEKRQSVAFWCNPISGHATLYWYQQILGQGPKLLIQFQNNGVVDDSQLPKDRFSAERLKGVDSTLKIQPAKLEDSAVYLCASSLMTGLPTEAFFGQGTRLTVV.

The genes are TRBV9 and TRBJ2-1, with 7 bases lining up with TRBD2. Trimming removed 0 bases from V and 6 bases from J; junction bases left unmatched: 0. Per germline, CDR1 SGDLS and CDR2 YYNGEE. There are 13 residues in the CDR3. CDR3 nucleotide sequence: TGTGCCAGCAGCGTAGGCGGGGGCAATGAGCAGTTCTTC. Translated, it gives CASSVGGGNEQFF.

V and J are TRBV28 and TRBJ1-5; 7 bases align to TRBD1. V shed 4 bases, J shed 4 bases, and the junction held 4 bases outside the gene matches. This CDR3 region has 14 residues. Germline-derived CDR1 and CDR2 are MDHEN and SYDVKM. CDR3: CASSSGGWNQPQHF. The CDR3 nucleotides are TGTGCCAGCAGTTCAGGGGGATGGAATCAGCCCCAGCATTTT.

The chain combines TRBV9 with TRBJ2-3; 7 bases fit TRBD1. This CDR3 has 15 residues. V gave up 0 bases and J gave up 3 bases; unmatched junction bases: 4. The germline V gene encodes CDR1 SGDLS and CDR2 YYNGEE. CDR3: CASSVDRGGTDTQYF. In DNA form, the CDR3 reads TGTGCCAGCAGCGTAGACAGGGGCGGTACAGATACGCAGTATTTT.

The chain uses TRBV7-8 and TRBJ1-1, with a weak D call TRBD1 (6 bases). Germline CDR1 SGHVS, CDR2 FQNEAQ. V was pared by 1 base and J by 0 bases, with 12 bases between. This CDR3 has 16 residues. CDR3 sequence (DNA): TGTGCCAGCAGCTTAGTCAGGGGCGGAATGAACACTGAAGCTTTCTTT. Translated: CASSLVRGGMNTEAFF.

The chain links TRBV6-5 to TRBJ1-5, with 10 bases matching TRBD1. This CDR3 has 14 residues. Looked up from germline, CDR1 is MNHEY and CDR2 is SVGAGI. V shed 6 bases and J 6 bases; nucleotides not matched to a gene: 5. CDR3: CASRDGTGAQPQHF. CDR3 DNA: TGTGCCAGCAGAGACGGGACAGGGGCTCAGCCCCAGCATTTT.

The table lists this clone with a few counts. This rearrangement joins TRBV19 to TRBJ1-1, with 7 bases fitting TRBD1. CDR1 and CDR2 (germline): LNHDA, SQIVND (reference sequence). The trim removed 7 bases at V and 4 bases at J, leaving 9 bases unmatched. The CDR3 is made up of 14 amino acids. The CDR3 loop is CASMQQGTGTEAFF. In DNA, the CDR3 is TGTGCCAGTATGCAACAGGGGACCGGCACTGAAGCTTTCTTT.

This clone was recorded a few times. V and J are TRBV12-5 and TRBJ2-1; D possibly corresponds to TRBD2 (6 bases). Germline V gives CDR1 LGHNT, CDR2 FRNRAP. Trimming left V 2 bases short and J 4 bases short, with 9 bases between. The CDR3 totals 14 residues. In nucleotides, the CDR3 is TGTGCTAGTGGTTTGTACGGGGGATACAATGAGCAGTTCTTC. Its protein product is CASGLYGGYNEQFF.

The chain couples TRBV10-3 to TRBJ1-4; 10 bases are a match to TRBD1. Germline assignment: CDR1 ENHRY and CDR2 SYGVKD. The trim removed 6 bases at V and 5 bases at J, leaving 6 bases unmatched. CDR3 length: 15 amino acids. The CDR3: CAISSLTGGNEKLFF. Written as DNA, the CDR3 is TGTGCCATCAGCTCCCTGACAGGGGGCAATGAAAAACTGTTTTTT.

The chain employs TRBV2 and TRBJ1-4; D is possibly TRBD1 (5 bases). CDR1 is SNHLY, CDR2 FYNNEI, per germline. Trimming took 2 bases from V and 3 from J, leaving 10 bases between them. This CDR3 has 15 residues. This CDR3 is CASSERAGSNEKLFF. Written as DNA, the CDR3 is TGTGCCAGCAGTGAACGGGCAGGGTCTAATGAAAAACTGTTTTTT.

The rearrangement uses TRBV7-2 and TRBJ2-7; 9 bases fit TRBD2. This CDR3 spans 17 amino acids. Losses at the gene ends were 0 bases for V and 2 bases for J; bases not matched to a gene: 8. The germline V gene has CDR1 SGHTA and CDR2 FQGNSA. DNA of the CDR3: TGTGCCAGCAGCTTAGCCCCGATAGCGGGAGCGCCCTACGAGCAGTACTTC. It yields the protein CASSLAPIAGAPYEQYF.

The chain employs TRBV19 and TRBJ2-7, with 7 bases that match TRBD1. The germline V gene has CDR1 LNHDA and CDR2 SQIVND (reference sequence). V was clipped by 4 bases and J by 3 bases; unmatched bases: 3. The CDR3 extends over 13 amino acids. The CDR3 here is CASSTSGGYEQYF. CDR3 coding DNA: TGTGCCAGTAGTACTTCAGGGGGCTACGAGCAGTACTTC.

In DNA, the CDR3 is TGTGCCAGCAGCTTAGGTCTGGGGGGGATTGGGAACACTGAAGCTTTCTTT. Translated, it gives CASSLGLGGIGNTEAFF. J is TRBJ1-1 and V is TRBV7-6; possible D gene TRBD1, 5 bases. Germline CDR1 and CDR2: SGHVS and FNYEAQ. This CDR3 has 17 residues. Trimming pared 1 base from V and 1 base from J, leaving 16 bases between.

The chain uses TRBV12-3 or TRBV12-4 and TRBJ1-1; D ambiguous. Trimming cost V 3 bases and J 2 bases, with 7 bases left between them. The CDR3 is 13 amino acids. CDR3 region: CASSFIPNTEAFF. The CDR3 region has the DNA TGTGCCAGCAGTTTTATTCCTAACACTGAAGCTTTCTTT.

The chain is built from TRBV2 and TRBJ1-2, with 8 bases lining up with TRBD1. This CDR3 has 15 amino acids. J lost 5 bases, V lost 2 bases, and 7 bases had no gene match. In germline, CDR1 is SNHLY, CDR2 FYNNEI. The CDR3 DNA reads as TGTGCCAGCAGTGAACAGGGGGCATTTCTGTATGGCTACACCTTC. As protein: CASSEQGAFLYGYTF.

This clone was detected once. The genes are TRBV5-6 and TRBJ2-3; the D is unclear. The CDR3 sequence is 13 residues long. Germline V gene data show CDR1 as SGHDT and CDR2 as YYEEEE. Trimming cost V 5 bases and J 2 bases, with 9 bases left between them. This CDR3 is CASRHQDTDTQYF. CDR3 bases: TGTGCCAGCAGACACCAAGACACAGATACGCAGTATTTT.